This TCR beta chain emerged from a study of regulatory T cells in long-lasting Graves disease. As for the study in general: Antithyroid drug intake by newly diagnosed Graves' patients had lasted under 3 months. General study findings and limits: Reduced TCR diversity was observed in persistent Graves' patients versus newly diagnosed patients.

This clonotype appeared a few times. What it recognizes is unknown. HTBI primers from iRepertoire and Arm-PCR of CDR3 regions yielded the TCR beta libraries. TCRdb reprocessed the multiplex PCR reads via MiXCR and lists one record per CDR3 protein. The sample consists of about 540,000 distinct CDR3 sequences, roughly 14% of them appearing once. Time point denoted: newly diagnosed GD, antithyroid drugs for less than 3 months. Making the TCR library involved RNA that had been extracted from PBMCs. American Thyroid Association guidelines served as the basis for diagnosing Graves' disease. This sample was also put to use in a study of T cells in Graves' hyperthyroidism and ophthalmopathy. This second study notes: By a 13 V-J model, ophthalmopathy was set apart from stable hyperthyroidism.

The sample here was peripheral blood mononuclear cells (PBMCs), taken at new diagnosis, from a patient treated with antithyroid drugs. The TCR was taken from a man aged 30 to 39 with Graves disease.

Here the CDR3 reads CASSEGVAGNHEQFF. The CDR3 coding sequence is TGTGCCAGCAGTGAAGGGGTAGCGGGAAACCATGAGCAGTTCTTC. This chain links TRBV6-1 with TRBJ2-1; TRBD2 aligns across 8 bases. CDR1 MNHNS and CDR2 SASEGT come from the germline V gene. V lost 1 base, J lost 8 bases, and 7 bases stayed unmatched. This CDR3 spans 15 amino acids.